This TCR beta chain was documented in a study of blood T cell repertoires in COVID-19. The table came from immunoSEQ multiplex PCR; TCRdb's copy has only in-frame clones and leaves some out. The profile shows about 170,000 clones, around 91% of them singletons. The germline V gene has CDR1 MDHEN and CDR2 SYDVKM. The ends were cut back, 6 bases at V and 2 bases at J, with 10 bases in the middle. This CDR3 contains 13 residues. This sequence joins TRBV28 and TRBJ1-2, with D maybe TRBD1 (5 bases). Sequenced: PBMCs or T cells enriched from blood (not recorded which). The source of this sequence is a woman under 30 who had recovered from COVID-19. CDR3 sequence: CASRRYRNYGYTF. Here the CDR3 DNA reads TGTGCCAGCAGGCGTTACAGGAACTATGGCTACACCTTC.